This T cell receptor beta chain was identified in a study of T cells in women clearing cervical HPV infection. About the study: Controls' single incident HPV16 infection cleared within 12 months without precancer.

With regard to this clone: The read terminates 3 residues ahead of where the CDR3 ends, so the germline J gene completes it.

Sequenced by immunoSEQ multiplex PCR; TCRdb stores in-frame clones only, minus some. The sample table includes 25,000 or so clones. CDR1 KGHSH and CDR2 LQKENI come from the germline V gene. With 3 bases clipped from V and 5 bases from J, the junction kept 5 bases outside the gene matches. CDR3 size: 15 residues. V is TRBV18 and J is TRBJ1-4, with 8 bases matching TRBD1. Sample: blood buffy coat. This TCR came from a woman aged 18-70 years with a cervical HPV16 infection that either progressed to CIN3+ or cleared (not recorded which). The CDR3 protein is CASSPLGQGNEKLFF. The CDR3 bases that were read are TGTGCCAGCTCACCTCTTGGACAGGGAAATGAAAAA.